The TCR beta chain under discussion was sequenced for a study of T cells after yellow fever vaccination. Overall study results and limits: Booster samples showed a return of most primary-vaccination clones (around 96% CD4, 88% CD8). The secondary response was weaker, and its peak arrived faster, on day 5 versus 15.

CDR1 and CDR2 from the germline V gene are SGDLS and YYNGEE. The germline V and J ends were trimmed by 0 bases and 2 bases, with 12 bases remaining between them. CDR3 length: 15 amino acids. TCRdb reprocessed the 5' RACE reads via MiXCR and lists one record per CDR3 protein. The table lists some 340,000 distinct CDR3 sequences, about 10% of them singletons. A remark on this clonotype: Its antigen is not known.

This chain connects TRBV9 to TRBJ2-7; D unresolved. The receptor was derived from a man aged 18-30 years who received the YFV17D yellow fever vaccine. Material: CD4+ T cells sorted from PBMCs, obtained 45 days after the yellow fever booster vaccination. CDR3 nucleotide sequence: TGTGCCAGCAGCGTAGACTCAGTCGAGACCTACGAGCAGTACTTC. Translated: CASSVDSVETYEQYF. Looking up the rest from reference TRBV9 and TRBJ2-7 gives the full variable domain: DSGVTQTPKHLITATGQRVTLRCSPRSGDLSVYWYQQSLDQGLQFLIQYYNGEERAKGNILERFSAQQFPDLHSELNLSSLELGDSALYFCASSVDSVETYEQYFGPGTRLTVT.